The clone carrying this T cell receptor (beta chain) was observed many times. The antigen is not known. This entry belongs to a study of T cells in Graves' hyperthyroidism and ophthalmopathy. Overall study results and limits: Ophthalmopathy prediction by the model preceded onset by a median approximately six months.

Germline lookup yields CDR1 SGHRS and CDR2 YFSETQ. Unmatched junction bases numbered 6, after V lost 4 bases and J lost 9 bases. The CDR3 has 15 amino acids. What was amplified from RNA transcripts were TCR beta CDR3 regions. First-round RT-PCR of the TCR CDR3 relied on the HTBI primer set. TCRdb processed the multiplex PCR reads anew with MiXCR; each CDR3 protein has one entry. The sample includes 300,000 to 350,000 distinct CDR3 sequences, around a sixth seen only once; the top ten take less than 65%. A patient was excluded if there was uncontrolled infection, other autoimmune disease, pregnancy or lactation. 8.5 to 10 ml of fresh peripheral blood supplied the PBMCs.

This chain links TRBV5-1 with TRBJ2-1; 14 bases agree with TRBD2. This TCR was sampled from a woman in her 50s with Graves' hyperthyroidism. Material: blood. The DNA for the CDR3 is TGCGCCAGCAGCAGACTAGCGGGGGGGCCGGGTGAGCAGTTCTTC. Its protein is CASSRLAGGPGEQFF.